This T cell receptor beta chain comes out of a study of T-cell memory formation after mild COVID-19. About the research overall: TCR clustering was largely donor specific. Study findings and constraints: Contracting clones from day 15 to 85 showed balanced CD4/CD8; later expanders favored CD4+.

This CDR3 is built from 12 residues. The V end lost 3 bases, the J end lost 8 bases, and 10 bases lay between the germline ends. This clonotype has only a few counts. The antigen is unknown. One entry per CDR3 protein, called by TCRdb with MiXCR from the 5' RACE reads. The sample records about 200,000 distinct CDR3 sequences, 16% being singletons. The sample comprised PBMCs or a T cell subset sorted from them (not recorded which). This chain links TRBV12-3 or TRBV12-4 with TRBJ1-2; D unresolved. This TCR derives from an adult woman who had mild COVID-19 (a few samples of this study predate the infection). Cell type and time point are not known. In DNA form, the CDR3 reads TGTGCCAGCAGTTTCGGGCGCACGGGCTACACCTTC. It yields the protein CASSFGRTGYTF.